This is a list of T cell receptor beta chains from one sample in a study of cytomegalovirus exposure and HLA in healthy donors. Sequencing used immunoSEQ multiplex PCR; TCRdb keeps in-frame clones, though not all of them. The sample yields some 190,000 clones, 70% to 90% seen once. The specimen sequenced was PBMCs. The origin of the receptors is a woman between 18 and 29 years old in good health and CMV-seronegative. CDR3s include the opening cysteine and the closing phenylalanine or tryptophan. D genes are given only for firm matches. Rows may omit the clone size; those that give it use once, few, many or a size class.

CDR3 protein | CDR3 DNA | clone size | J gene | V gene | D gene
CASSAGTSGDIYEQYF | TGCGCCAGCAGCGCTGGGACTAGCGGAGATATCTACGAGCAGTACTTC | . | TRBJ2-7 | TRBV5-1 | TRBD2
CASSLTRPPTDTQYF | TGCGCCAGCAGTCTGACTAGGCCCCCCACAGATACGCAGTATTTT | . | TRBJ2-3 | TRBV10-1 | .
CASSYGGQGLASGNTIYF | TGTGCCAGCAGCTACGGTGGACAGGGTTTGGCCTCTGGAAACACCATATATTTT | . | TRBJ1-3 | TRBV5-4 | TRBD1
CASRAEGSTDTQYF | TGTGCCAGTAGAGCGGAGGGTAGCACAGATACGCAGTATTTT | . | TRBJ2-3 | TRBV19 | .
CASSSSYNSPLHF | TGTGCCAGCTCGAGCTCCTATAATTCACCCCTCCACTTT | . | TRBJ1-6 | TRBV28 | .
CPRNPYEQYF | TGTCCGCGTAACCCCTACGAGCAGTACTTC | . | TRBJ2-7 | TRBV28 | .
CASSLPGTVGANVLTF | TGTGCCAGCAGTTTACCCGGGACTGTGGGGGCCAACGTCCTGACTTTC | . | TRBJ2-6 | TRBV28 | .
CASRKGTSGNEQFF | TGTGCCAGCAGAAAAGGGACTAGCGGGAATGAGCAGTTCTTC | . | TRBJ2-1 | TRBV27 | TRBD2
CASSKHRDRDNTEAFF | TGTGCCAGCAGCAAACACCGGGACAGGGATAACACTGAAGCTTTCTTT | . | TRBJ1-1 | TRBV7-8 | TRBD1
CASEGGDLNQPQHF | TGTGCCAGCGAGGGGGGGGACCTCAACCAGCCCCAGCATTTT | . | TRBJ1-5 | TRBV6-1 | .
CASSSTGTQYF | TGTGCCAGCAGCAGTACGGGGACCCAGTACTTC | . | TRBJ2-5 | TRBV7-6 | .
CAWSVELVGNTIYF | TGTGCCTGGAGTGTAGAACTGGTTGGAAACACCATATATTTT | . | TRBJ1-3 | TRBV30 | .
CASSLASELLNTEAFF | TGTGCCAGCAGCTTAGCGAGCGAACTGCTGAACACTGAAGCTTTCTTT | . | TRBJ1-1 | TRBV7-2 | .
CASSQGRNYEQYF | TGCGCCAGCAGCCAAGGGAGGAACTACGAGCAGTACTTC | . | TRBJ2-7 | TRBV4-3 | .
CASSLAEGGWFDKNIQYF | TGTGCCAGCAGCCTTGCAGAAGGAGGGTGGTTTGACAAAAACATTCAGTACTTC | . | TRBJ2-4 | TRBV7-9 | .
CASSPQGQETQYF | TGTGCCAGCTCACCGCAGGGACAAGAGACCCAGTACTTC | once | TRBJ2-5 | TRBV18 | .
CASSLTGRTNEKLFF | TGTGCCAGCAGCCTCACAGGGAGAACTAATGAAAAACTGTTTTTT | once | TRBJ1-4 | TRBV27 | .
CAISESAGGGGYTDTQYF | TGTGCCATCAGTGAGTCAGCAGGGGGCGGGGGCTACACAGATACGCAGTATTTT | . | TRBJ2-3 | TRBV10-3 | .
CASSPLAGGYYEQYF | TGTGCCAGCAGTCCCCTAGCGGGGGGATACTACGAGCAGTACTTC | . | TRBJ2-7 | TRBV27 | TRBD2
CATSQAGSSYEQYF | TGTGCCACATCACAGGCGGGGAGCTCCTACGAGCAGTACTTC | few | TRBJ2-7 | TRBV6-1 | .
CASSYGGGNEQFF | TGTGCCAGCAGTTATGGTGGCGGCAATGAGCAGTTCTTC | . | TRBJ2-1 | TRBV6-8 | .
CSALGDSSYEQYF | TGCAGCGCCCTGGGGGACAGCTCCTACGAGCAGTACTTC | once | TRBJ2-7 | TRBV29-1 | TRBD1
CASSFDISIYRGYTF | TGTGCCAGCAGCTTTGACATCTCCATCTACCGGGGCTACACCTTC | . | TRBJ1-2 | TRBV7-2 | .
CASSFSTSGDSYEQYF | TGTGCCAGCAGTTTCTCGACTAGCGGGGACTCCTACGAGCAGTACTTC | . | TRBJ2-7 | TRBV6-5 | TRBD2
CASSLDHRGLRF | TGTGCCAGCAGCTTAGACCACAGGGGGCTGAGATTC | once | TRBJ2-4 | TRBV13 | TRBD1
CASSGGGPRGRGYTF | TGTGCCAGCAGTGGGGGGGGACCCCGTGGGAGGGGCTACACCTTC | . | TRBJ1-2 | TRBV6-1 | .
CASSLQGLETQYF | TGTGCCAGCAGCTTGCAGGGGCTGGAGACCCAGTACTTC | . | TRBJ2-5 | TRBV5-8 | .
CASSRSGQGGTDTQYF | TGCGCCAGCAGCCGGTCGGGACAGGGGGGCACAGATACGCAGTATTTT | . | TRBJ2-3 | TRBV5-1 | TRBD1
CALGPRTLRINYGYTF | TGTGCCTTAGGTCCTAGAACACTTCGTATTAACTATGGCTACACCTTC | . | TRBJ1-2 | TRBV30 | .
CASSQDRITDTQYF | TGTGCCAGCAGCCAAGATAGAATCACAGATACGCAGTATTTT | . | TRBJ2-3 | TRBV4-2 | .
CASSPRDRGNYGYTF | TGTGCCAGCTCACCACGGGACAGGGGGAACTATGGCTACACCTTC | . | TRBJ1-2 | TRBV18 | TRBD1
CASGTGEMNTEAFF | TGTGCTAGTGGTACAGGGGAAATGAACACTGAAGCTTTCTTT | . | TRBJ1-1 | TRBV12-5 | TRBD1
CASRTGTGGTEAFF | TGCGCCAGCAGAACCGGGACAGGGGGCACTGAAGCTTTCTTT | . | TRBJ1-1 | TRBV5-1 | TRBD1
CASSSTGTSSYEQYF | TGTGCCAGCAGCTCGACAGGGACGAGCTCCTACGAGCAGTACTTC | . | TRBJ2-7 | TRBV7-9 | TRBD1
CASSTGTGVNTGELFF | TGTGCCAGCAGCACGGGGACAGGGGTGAACACCGGGGAGCTGTTTTTT | . | TRBJ2-2 | TRBV5-6 | TRBD1
CASSKEGSYNEQFF | TGTGCCAGCAGCAAAGAGGGTTCCTACAATGAGCAGTTCTTC | . | TRBJ2-1 | TRBV7-3 | .